This entry features one TCR beta chain sequence. Antigen specificity is unknown. Among the 110 or so subjects of the validation cohort, separate from the roughly 730-subject first cohort, were the donors. This entry belongs to a study of cytomegalovirus exposure and HLA in healthy donors. Only in-frame clones appear in the TCRdb table, and some are missing; sequencing was by immunoSEQ multiplex PCR. The table lists 140,000 to 150,000 clones, about 94% of them singletons. This CDR3 spans 13 amino acids. Germline CDR1 KGHSH, CDR2 LQKENI. Between the trimmed V and J ends, which lost 2 bases and 5 bases, there was a span of 9 bases. Study results and limitations: The classifier reportedly diagnosed cytomegalovirus status with high sensitivity and specificity. Most observed TCR sequences were rare, whereas some public TCRs were detected in many donors.

The source of this sequence is a man in his late teens or twenties in good health and CMV-seropositive. The V call is TRBV18, the J call TRBJ1-2; tentatively, D is TRBD1 (5 bases). The sequencing input was PBMCs. The CDR3: CASSPDSSYGYTF. CDR3 nucleotide sequence: TGTGCCAGCTCACCAGACAGTTCTTATGGCTACACCTTC.